This paragraph reports one T cell receptor (beta chain). The sample belongs to a study of shared clonotypes between healthy human individuals. Whole-study context: The study used three CD4 naive, three CD4 memory, two CD8 naive and one CD8 memory plate per donor.

Original processing notes: Junction-only sequences without quality scores were provided by ImmunoSEQ, so filtering was different. Only in-frame clones appear in the TCRdb table, and some are missing; sequencing was by immunoSEQ multiplex PCR. V and J calls and clone size are as listed in that table; D and trimming were resolved from the DNA. The table has about 380,000 clones, 95% to 97% seen once. Germline CDR1 SNHLY, CDR2 FYNNEI. The CDR3 contains 13 residues. The V end was cut by 2 bases, the J end by 6 bases, with 8 bases between. Donors were healthy HIV-negative adults without recent acute infections or vaccinations.

This chain joins TRBV2 and TRBJ2-4; D is ambiguous. The TCR comes from a man aged 25-45 years in good health. Input material: memory CD8+ T cells sorted from blood. The sample's subset: CD45RO+ cells pooled with CCR7-negative TemRA cells. The CDR3 nucleotides read TGTGCCAGCAGTGAAAGGGTCGTAAACATTCAGTACTTC. Protein product: CASSERVVNIQYF. The variable domain in full, completed from reference TRBV2 and TRBJ2-4, reads EPEVTQTPSHQVTQMGQEVILRCVPISNHLYFYWYRQILGQKVEFLVSFYNNEISEKSEIFDDQFSVERPDGSNFTLKIRSTKLEDSAMYFCASSERVVNIQYFGAGTRLSVL.